A selection of T cell receptor beta chains follows, all from one sample in a study of response to subunit inactivated influenza vaccine. MiXCR, run by TCRdb on the RT-PCR reads, gives a single entry per CDR3 protein. The sample includes hundreds of thousands of distinct CDR3 sequences, 15% to 18% seen only once; the top ten take around 10%. The starting material was PBMCs from blood, obtained roughly 12 days after vaccination. These receptors all stem from a man in his fifties who received an inactivated influenza vaccine. The CDR3 runs from the conserved cysteine through the conserved F or W.

v_gene	j_gene	CDR3aa
TRBV20-1	TRBJ1-5	CSARDRNGQPQHF
TRBV4-1	TRBJ2-7	CASSQDSRQGTSYEQYF
TRBV5-1	TRBJ2-2	CASILDRLENTGELFF
TRBV28	TRBJ2-3	CASSFRVEAGESTDTQYF
TRBV20-1	TRBJ2-2	CSARDGQASNTGELFF
TRBV6-1	TRBJ1-6	CASRARGSYNSPLHF
TRBV29-1	TRBJ2-2	CSVEDPRKQGAGELFF
TRBV7-9	TRBJ2-7	CASNPGPHYEQYF
TRBV7-2	TRBJ2-7	CASSLRNSPSYEQYF
TRBV29-1	TRBJ2-2	CSMGDGPELFF
TRBV5-1	TRBJ2-3	CASSLAGGTTDTQYF
TRBV7-9	TRBJ2-6	CASSFSGQVSGANVLTF